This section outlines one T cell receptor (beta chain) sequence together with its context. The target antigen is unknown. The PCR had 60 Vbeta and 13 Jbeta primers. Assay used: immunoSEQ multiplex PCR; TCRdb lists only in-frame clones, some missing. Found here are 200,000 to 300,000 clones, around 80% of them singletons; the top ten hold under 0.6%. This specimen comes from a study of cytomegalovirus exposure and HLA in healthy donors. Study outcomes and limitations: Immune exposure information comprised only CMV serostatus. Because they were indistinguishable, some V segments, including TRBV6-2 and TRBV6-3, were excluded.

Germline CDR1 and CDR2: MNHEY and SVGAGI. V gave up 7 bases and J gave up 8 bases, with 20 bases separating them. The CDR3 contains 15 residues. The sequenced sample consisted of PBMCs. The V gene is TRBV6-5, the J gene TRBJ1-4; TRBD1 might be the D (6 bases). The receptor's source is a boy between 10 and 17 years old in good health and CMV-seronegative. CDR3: CASKKRGQLREKLFF. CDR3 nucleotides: TGTGCCAGCAAAAAAAGGGGACAATTGAGGGAAAAACTGTTTTTT.